The 3 T cell receptor beta chains below all came from one sample that was sequenced in a study of CD8 T cells in ankylosing spondylitis. TCRdb independently ran MiXCR on the 5' RACE reads; one entry per CDR3 protein. The data contain 250,000 to 400,000 distinct CDR3 sequences, about 9.9% of them singletons. The material sequenced was blood, either unsorted or a sorted T cell fraction (not recorded which). The receptors originated from a female donor with ankylosing spondylitis or in good health (not recorded which).

The genes are TRBV20-1 and TRBJ2-7, with TRBD1 matching over 9 bases. Per germline, CDR1 DFQATT and CDR2 SNEGSKA (reference sequence). The V gene end was trimmed by 1 base and the J gene end by 3 bases; junction bases not matched to a gene: 1. The CDR3 covers 13 residues. The CDR3 bases are TGCAGTGCTAGAGCGGACAGGGGCTACGAGCAGTACTTC. Its protein product is CSARADRGYEQYF.

This clonotype was counted at least ten times. V is TRBV4-3 and J is TRBJ1-1; unclear D gene. Germline assignment: CDR1 LGHNA and CDR2 YSLEER. Trimming removed 0 bases from V and 1 base from J, with 6 bases in between. This CDR3 comprises 14 residues. The DNA for the CDR3 is TGCGCCAGCAGCCAAGATAGGCAGAACACTGAAGCTTTCTTT. Protein: CASSQDRQNTEAFF.

Concerning this clonotype itself: Given a much more abundant clone one base away, this may be a read error. The CDR3: CAISEGQGNSPHHF. In DNA, the CDR3 is TGTGCCATCAGTGAGGGACAGGGAAATTCACCCCACCACTTT. The chain combines TRBV10-3 with TRBJ1-6; 8 positions match TRBD1. Germline values: CDR1 ENHRY, CDR2 SYGVKD. This CDR3 comprises 14 residues.